Only one count was recorded for the clone carrying this T cell receptor beta chain. Its antigen is as yet unknown. The CDR3 has 13 amino acids. The V end was cut by 5 bases, the J end by 2 bases, with 10 bases between. The germline V gene has CDR1 SGHKS and CDR2 YYEKEE (reference sequence). The record originates from a study of chemoradiotherapy in HPV16-positive cancers. Notes on the study in general: During treatment, candidate HPV-specific clones and E7-related motifs expanded in tumor. HPV-responsive T-cell expansion during chemoradiotherapy was linked to improved recurrence-free survival in HPV16-positive patients.

Profiling relied on immunoSEQ multiplex PCR, and the TCRdb table lists in-frame clones only, not all of them. The repertoire has approximately 9,000 clones, roughly 84% of them found once; the top ten carry around 2.5%. This rearrangement joins TRBV5-5 to TRBJ1-2; D not certain. Here the sequenced sample was blood, taken from a patient who underwent chemoradiotherapy. The TCR sequence derives from a human donor with HPV-associated anogenital cancer. CDR3 DNA: TGTGCCAGCAGTTTTCAGGAAAACTATGGCTACACCTTC. Protein: CASSFQENYGYTF.